The T cell receptor beta chain described here comes from a study of breast tumors, draining lymph nodes, adjacent tissues. TCRdb used MiXCR to reprocess the multiplex PCR reads, holding one entry per CDR3 protein. The sample holds under 150,000 distinct CDR3 sequences, less than 20% seen once. This clonotype has at least ten counts. Samples came from axillary lymph nodes draining the breast cancer. V lost 5 bases and J 3 bases, leaving 16 bases between the germline ends. This CDR3 region has 16 residues. CDR1 is SGHTA and CDR2 is FQGNSA in the germline V gene. The V gene is TRBV7-2, the J gene TRBJ1-4, with a weak D call TRBD1 (5 bases). Sample: axillary lymph node tissue. This sequence originates from a female donor with breast cancer. Some clones in this sample may be carry-over from other donors' samples. The CDR3 nucleotides are TGTGCCAGCAGCGGGGCCGGAGGGCGAGCTAATGAAAAACTGTTTTTT. Protein sequence: CASSGAGGRANEKLFF.